This TCR beta chain derives from a study of blood T cell repertoires in COVID-19. Sequencing used immunoSEQ multiplex PCR; TCRdb keeps in-frame clones, though not all of them. The sample holds 50,000 to 60,000 clones; 88% are singletons and the top ten take around 9.3%. Germline V gives CDR1 LNHDA, CDR2 SQIVND (reference sequence). V gave up 4 bases and J gave up 5 bases; unmatched junction bases: 8. The CDR3 is 16 amino acids. The rearrangement joins TRBV19 to TRBJ2-1, with 10 bases matching TRBD2. The sample consisted of peripheral blood. This TCR came from a man between 60 and 70 years old with active COVID-19. This CDR3 is CASSTILAGVDNEQFF. The CDR3 bases are TGTGCCAGTAGTACCATTCTAGCGGGAGTCGACAATGAGCAGTTCTTC.